The 14 T cell receptor beta chains reported below all come from one sample, sequenced in a study of T-cell memory formation after mild COVID-19. MiXCR, run by TCRdb on the 5' RACE reads, gives a single entry per CDR3 protein. Of about 350,000 distinct CDR3 sequences listed, about 15% are singletons. Material: PBMCs or a T cell subset sorted from them (not recorded which). Source of these receptors: a young man who had mild COVID-19 (a few samples of this study predate the infection). Cell type and time point are not known.

This clonotype was picked up a small number of times. J is TRBJ1-2 and V is TRBV20-1, with D possibly matching TRBD1 (5 bases). This CDR3 is built from 13 residues. Trimming removed 0 bases at V and 7 bases at J, with 12 bases between. Germline CDR1 and CDR2: DFQATT and SNEGSKA (reference sequence). The CDR3 DNA reads as TGCAGTGCTAGAGATGATATCAGGGCTGGCTACACCTTC. Amino acid sequence: CSARDDIRAGYTF.

The chain couples TRBV6-6 to TRBJ1-4, with no clear D. There are 15 residues in the CDR3. Trimming left V 6 bases short and J 4 bases short, with 15 bases between. CDR1 MNHNY and CDR2 SVGAGI come from the germline V gene (reference sequence). The CDR3 spells CASSPARRVNEKLFF. The CDR3 DNA is TGTGCCAGCAGCCCCGCTCGACGGGTTAATGAAAAACTGTTTTTT.

This clonotype was seen repeatedly, ten times or more. This chain links TRBV19 with TRBJ2-1; 7 nucleotides match TRBD2. V was clipped by 3 bases and J by 2 bases; unmatched bases: 4. The germline gives CDR1 LNHDA, CDR2 SQIVND (reference sequence). This CDR3 comprises 15 residues. In DNA, the CDR3 is TGTGCCAGTAGTATTTCTAGCGGAGCCTACAATGAGCAGTTCTTC. Its translation: CASSISSGAYNEQFF. Based on the CDR3 plus reference TRBV19 and TRBJ2-1, the full variable domain is DGGITQSPKYLFRKEGQNVTLSCEQNLNHDAMYWYRQDPGQGLRLIYYSQIVNDFQKGDIAEGYSVSREKKESFPLTVTSAQKNPTAFYLCASSISSGAYNEQFFGPGTRLTVL.

This clonotype was seen more than once but under ten times. The V and J genes are TRBV11-3 and TRBJ2-7, with D possibly matching TRBD1 (6 bases). V shed 4 bases and J shed 1 base, with 14 bases lying between them. Germline values: CDR1 SGHNT, CDR2 YENEEA. The CDR3 extends over 15 amino acids. The chain's CDR3 is CASSSLEGQSYEQYF. Written as DNA, the CDR3 is TGTGCCAGCAGCTCCCTTGAGGGACAATCCTACGAGCAGTACTTC.

Ten or more counts support this clonotype. This rearrangement joins TRBV7-9 to TRBJ2-1; D is unresolved. In germline, CDR1 is SEHNR, CDR2 FQNEAQ (reference sequence). The length of the CDR3 is 12 residues. Trimming took off 5 bases at V and 10 bases at J, with 12 bases between the two ends. The CDR3 sequence is CASSLLGAEQFF. The CDR3 DNA follows: TGTGCCAGCAGCCTCCTAGGAGCCGAGCAGTTCTTC. The variable domain in full, completed from reference TRBV7-9 and TRBJ2-1, reads DTGVSQNPRHKITKRGQNVTFRCDPISEHNRLYWYRQTLGQGPEFLTYFQNEAQLEKSRLLSDRFSAERPKGSFSTLEIQRTEQGDSAMYLCASSLLGAEQFFGPGTRLTVL.

The chain employs TRBV12-3 or TRBV12-4 and TRBJ1-5; tentatively, D is TRBD1 (5 bases). V lost 7 bases and J 5 bases, leaving 12 bases between the germline ends. CDR3 size: 13 residues. Written as DNA, the CDR3 is TGTGCCAGCACCAGGGATCTCGATCAGCCCCAGCATTTT. It encodes CASTRDLDQPQHF.

Ten or more counts support this clonotype. The chain combines TRBV4-3 with TRBJ2-2, with 9 bases matching TRBD1. V gave up 3 bases and J gave up 6 bases; unmatched junction bases: 8. Germline loops: CDR1 LGHNA, CDR2 YSLEER. The CDR3 runs 16 residues. As DNA, the CDR3 is TGCGCCAGCAGCCAGCCACAGGGGGCGAGGGCCGGGGAGCTGTTTTTT. Translating gives CASSQPQGARAGELFF.

This clonotype has more than one count but fewer than ten. The chain recombines TRBV5-1 with TRBJ1-1, with D unresolved. Per the germline V gene, CDR1 is SGHRS and CDR2 is YFSETQ. This CDR3 has 15 residues. V lost 9 bases and J lost 6, with 24 bases in between. As DNA, the CDR3 is TGCGCCACCAGACCCGGAGGCAAGGTCGAGGCTGAAGCTTTCTTT. This codes for CATRPGGKVEAEAFF. The variable domain in full, completed from reference TRBV5-1 and TRBJ1-1, reads KAGVTQTPRYLIKTRGQQVTLSCSPISGHRSVSWYQQTPGQGLQFLFEYFSETQRNKGNFPGRFSGRQFSNSRSEMNVSTLELGDSALYLCATRPGGKVEAEAFFGQGTRLTVV.

There are a few counts of this clonotype. The chain joins TRBV4-1 to TRBJ2-5; TRBD1 matches 7 bases. The germline V gene has CDR1 MGHRA and CDR2 YSYEKL. V trimming: 4 bases; J trimming: 0 bases; junction bases outside the gene matches: 2. The CDR3 covers 14 residues. The DNA for the CDR3 is TGCGCCAGCAGCCTGACAGGGAACCAAGAGACCCAGTACTTC. Translation gives CASSLTGNQETQYF.

This clonotype was seen a handful of times. This chain links TRBV20-1 with TRBJ2-5; D may be TRBD2 (5 bases). The germline CDR1 and CDR2 sequences are DFQATT and SNEGSKA (reference sequence). The CDR3 sequence is 15 residues long. V lost 2 bases and J lost 5, with 18 bases in between. The CDR3 DNA reads as TGCAGTGCTAGACGGGGTCCCGTATTAGGGGAGACCCAGTACTTC. It is translated as CSARRGPVLGETQYF.

In this sample, this clonotype turned up a few times. The rearrangement joins TRBV15 to TRBJ2-5; possibly TRBD2 for D (5 bases). V dropped 0 bases and J dropped 2 bases, with 13 bases sitting between them. Germline V gives CDR1 LNHNV, CDR2 YYDKDF (reference sequence). The CDR3 runs to 16 residues. CDR3 in DNA: TGTGCCACCAGCAGAGATGCGGGTACACCACAAGAGACCCAGTACTTC. Translation gives CATSRDAGTPQETQYF.

This clonotype has more than one count but fewer than ten. The chain couples TRBV10-3 to TRBJ2-5, with 7 bases matching TRBD1. V lost 6 bases and J lost 4; bases outside the gene matches: 17. CDR1 and CDR2 (germline): ENHRY, SYGVKD. The CDR3 runs to 17 residues. CDR3 loop: CAISPSLRQGDRETQYF. DNA of the CDR3: TGTGCCATCAGCCCAAGCCTGCGGCAGGGGGACCGAGAGACCCAGTACTTC.

This clonotype turned up a few times. The chain is built from TRBV5-1 and TRBJ2-1; no clear D. Germline loops: CDR1 SGHRS, CDR2 YFSETQ. The CDR3 has 14 residues. Trimming removed 0 bases from V and 3 bases from J, with 7 bases in between. CDR3 amino acids: CASSLDALYNEQFF. The CDR3 nucleotides read TGCGCCAGCAGCTTGGACGCCCTCTACAATGAGCAGTTCTTC.

V and J are TRBV4-1 and TRBJ2-3, with unresolved D. V was trimmed by 4 bases and J by 2 bases, leaving 13 bases between them. Germline V CDR1 and CDR2: MGHRA, YSYEKL. CDR3 length: 15 amino acids. The CDR3 loop reads CASSLNTDSTDTQYF. CDR3 nucleotide sequence: TGCGCCAGCAGCCTTAATACTGACTCCACAGATACGCAGTATTTT.